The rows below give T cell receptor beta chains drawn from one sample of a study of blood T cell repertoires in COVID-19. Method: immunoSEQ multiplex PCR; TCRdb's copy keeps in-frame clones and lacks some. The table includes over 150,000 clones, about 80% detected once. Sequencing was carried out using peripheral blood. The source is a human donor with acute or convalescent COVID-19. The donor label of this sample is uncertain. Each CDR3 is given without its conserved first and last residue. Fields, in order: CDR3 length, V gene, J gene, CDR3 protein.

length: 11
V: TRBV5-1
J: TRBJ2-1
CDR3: ASSLGQKNEQF

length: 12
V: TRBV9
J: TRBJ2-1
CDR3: ASSAYGTSKEQF

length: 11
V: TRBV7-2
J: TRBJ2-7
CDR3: ASSPQGAYEQY

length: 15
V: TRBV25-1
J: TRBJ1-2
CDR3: ASSEGGRAHNPYGYT

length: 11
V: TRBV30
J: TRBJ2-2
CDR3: AWGQGAAGELF

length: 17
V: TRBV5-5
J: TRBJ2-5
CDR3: ASSLARSGRAGLKETQY

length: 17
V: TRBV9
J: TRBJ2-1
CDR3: ASSGWTSGRQSSYNEQF

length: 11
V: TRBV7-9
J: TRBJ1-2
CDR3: ASSFGTRGGYT

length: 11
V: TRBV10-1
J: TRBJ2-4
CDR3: ASTAGSLNIQY

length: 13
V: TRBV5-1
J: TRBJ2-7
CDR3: ASSLGQGSSYEQY

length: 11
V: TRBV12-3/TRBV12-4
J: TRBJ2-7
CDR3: ASSLETGYEQY

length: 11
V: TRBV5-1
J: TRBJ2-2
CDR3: ASSRPNTGELF

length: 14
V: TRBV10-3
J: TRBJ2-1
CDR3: AISDGASGPVDEQF

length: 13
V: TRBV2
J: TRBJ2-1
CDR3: ASSVEESSYNEQF

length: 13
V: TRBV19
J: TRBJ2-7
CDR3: ASSIGAGGAYEQY

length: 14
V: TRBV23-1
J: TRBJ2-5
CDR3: ASSREGTGVEKTQY

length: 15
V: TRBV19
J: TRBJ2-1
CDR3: ASSIRELAGGRNEQF

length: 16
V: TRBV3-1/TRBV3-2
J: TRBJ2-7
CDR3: ASSHGWDRQGYSNEQY

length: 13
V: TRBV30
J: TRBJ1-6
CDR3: AWRNQGPYNSPLH

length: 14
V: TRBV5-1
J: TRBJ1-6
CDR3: ASSLYPGGANSPLH

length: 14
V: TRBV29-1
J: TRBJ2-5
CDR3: SVESDRGRFGETQY

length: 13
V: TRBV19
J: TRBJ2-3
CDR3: ASSVTSGPTDTQY

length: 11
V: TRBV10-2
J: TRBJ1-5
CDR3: ASSEGGRQGQH

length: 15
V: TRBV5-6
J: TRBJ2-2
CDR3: ASSSPTGGLNTGELF